Included here is one T cell receptor beta chain sequence, with context. Indicated treatment: roughly 19 received Ad26.COV2.S at low or high dose, single or two shots; a few received placebo; per-sample allocation not given. Sampling occurred on day 63 after the first vaccine or placebo injection. This sample was taken from a study of Ad26.COV2.S vaccination and SARS-CoV-2 variants. Sequencing used immunoSEQ multiplex PCR; TCRdb keeps in-frame clones, though not all of them. The sample holds 380,000 or so clones, approximately 90% seen once. The sequencing used peripheral blood, collected in a trial of Ad26.COV2.S vaccine versus placebo. The receptor was derived from a person between 18 and 60 years old who received the Ad26.COV2.S COVID-19 vaccine or a placebo.

The CDR3 reads CASSSLREGPNTGELFF. The CDR3 nucleotides read TGCGCCAGCAGCTCGTTACGGGAGGGGCCGAACACCGGGGAGCTGTTTTTT. This chain joins TRBV5-1 and TRBJ2-2; 8 nucleotides match TRBD2. The J segment lost 0 bases and the V segment lost 3 bases, leaving 7 bases of the junction unmatched. The CDR3 consists of 17 residues. CDR1 is SGHRS and CDR2 is YFSETQ in the germline V gene.